Described below is a single T cell receptor (beta chain) sequence and its context. Individuals drawn from under 30 US areas were about 18 to 100 years old. All exposed participants met a person with COVID-19 within 2 weeks before entering the study. Sequencing was performed with immunoSEQ multiplex PCR; in TCRdb, only in-frame clones are kept and a portion is missing. The sample has over 200,000 clones; about 90% are singletons. The data derive from a study of blood T cell repertoires in COVID-19. The wider study: There were acute and convalescent COVID-19 samples, and they came from the United States, Italy and Spain.

CDR1 and CDR2 (germline): SEHNR, FQNEAQ (reference sequence). CDR3 size: 15 residues. The V and J ends lost 2 bases and 0 bases respectively, with 7 bases between them. Material: PBMCs or T cells enriched from blood (not recorded which). This chain uses TRBV7-9 with TRBJ1-4, with D tentatively TRBD1 (5 bases). This sequence originates from a woman aged 30 to 39 who had been exposed to COVID-19. Here the CDR3 reads CASSLQGATNEKLFF. CDR3 coding DNA: TGTGCCAGCAGCTTACAGGGTGCAACTAATGAAAAACTGTTTTTT.